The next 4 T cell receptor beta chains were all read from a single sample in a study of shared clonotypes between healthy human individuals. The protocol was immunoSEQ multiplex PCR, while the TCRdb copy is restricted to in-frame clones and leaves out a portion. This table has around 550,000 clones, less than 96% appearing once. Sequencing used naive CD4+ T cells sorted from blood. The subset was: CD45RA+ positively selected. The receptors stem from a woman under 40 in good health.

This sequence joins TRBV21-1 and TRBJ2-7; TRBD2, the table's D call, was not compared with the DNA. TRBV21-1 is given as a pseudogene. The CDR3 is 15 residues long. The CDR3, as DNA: TGTGCCAGCAGCAACGAGGCGGGTCCTCCCTACGAGCAGTACTTC. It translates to CASSNEAGPPYEQYF.

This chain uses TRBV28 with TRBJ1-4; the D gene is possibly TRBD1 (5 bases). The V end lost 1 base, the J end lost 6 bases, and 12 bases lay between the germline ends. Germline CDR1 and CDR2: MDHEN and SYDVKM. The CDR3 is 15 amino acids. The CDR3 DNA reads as TGTGCCAGCAGTTTATTTCAGGGAGTTCATGAAAAACTGTTTTTT. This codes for CASSLFQGVHEKLFF.

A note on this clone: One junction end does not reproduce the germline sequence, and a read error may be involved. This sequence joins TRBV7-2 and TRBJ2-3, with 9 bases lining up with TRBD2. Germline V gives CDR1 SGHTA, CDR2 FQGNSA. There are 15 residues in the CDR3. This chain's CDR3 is CASSLAGQLTDTQYF. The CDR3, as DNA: TGTGCCAGCAGCCTAGCGGGGCAACTCACAGATACGCAGTATTTT.

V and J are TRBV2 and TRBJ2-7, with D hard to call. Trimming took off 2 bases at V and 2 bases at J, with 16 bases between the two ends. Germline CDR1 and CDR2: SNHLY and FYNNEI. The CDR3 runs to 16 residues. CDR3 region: CASSETAVTGPYEQYF. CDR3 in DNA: TGTGCCAGCAGTGAAACAGCCGTTACCGGTCCCTACGAGCAGTACTTC.